The 8 T cell receptor beta chains below come from one sample, sequenced in a study of CD8+ T cells in alopecia areata. The treatment: oral pan-JAK inhibitor, 5-10 mg twice daily. RNA was extracted and reverse transcribed into cDNA as the sequencing template. Libraries were prepared by immunoSEQ multiplex PCR; TCRdb keeps only in-frame clonotypes and omits some of them. The repertoire holds more than 95,000 clones, with roughly 50% as singletons. Sequenced material: CD8+ T cells sorted from blood, taken at week 4, from a patient treated with tofacitinib. These receptors were collected from a human donor with alopecia areata.

This clone was found a few times. The chain has TRBV6-1 and TRBJ2-1, with a possible D match to TRBD2 (6 bases). The CDR3 is 15 amino acids. The germline V gene has CDR1 MNHNS and CDR2 SASEGT. V lost 2 bases to trimming and J lost 2 bases, with 10 bases between them. CDR3: CASSEWRDTYNEQFF. CDR3 coding DNA: TGTGCCAGCAGTGAATGGCGGGATACCTACAATGAGCAGTTCTTC.

This chain uses TRBV2 with TRBJ2-3; D gene unclear. The CDR3 spans 14 residues. V was trimmed by 0 bases and J by 6 bases, leaving 10 bases between them. CDR1 SNHLY and CDR2 FYNNEI come from the germline V gene. CDR3 loop: CASSEARLMDTQYF. DNA of the CDR3: TGTGCCAGCAGTGAAGCGAGGTTAATGGATACGCAGTATTTT. The full variable domain, in which reference TRBV2 and TRBJ2-3 provide the parts outside the CDR3, is EPEVTQTPSHQVTQMGQEVILRCVPISNHLYFYWYRQILGQKVEFLVSFYNNEISEKSEIFDDQFSVERPDGSNFTLKIRSTKLEDSAMYFCASSEARLMDTQYFGPGTRLTVL.

This clone was seen once. The chain recombines TRBV27 with TRBJ1-2; D call uncertain. CDR1 and CDR2 (germline): MNHEY, SMNVEV (reference sequence). The CDR3 contains 16 residues. V was shortened by 5 bases and J by 2 bases, with 18 bases between the two germline ends. The CDR3 region has the DNA TGTGCCAGCAGTATCCGTAGGACGGTTACGAACTATGGCTACACCTTC. It specifies CASSIRRTVTNYGYTF.

The gene calls are TRBV6-5 and TRBJ1-4; D uncertain. The CDR3 sequence is 10 residues long. The V and J ends lost 3 bases and 10 bases respectively, with 3 bases between them. Germline V lookup: CDR1 MNHEY, CDR2 SVGAGI. CDR3 region: CASSYSKLFF. CDR3 nucleotide sequence: TGTGCCAGCAGTTATTCAAAACTGTTTTTT.

The chain carries TRBV29-1 and TRBJ1-2; D ambiguous. Between the trimmed V and J ends, which lost 2 bases and 3 bases, there was a span of 7 bases. CDR3 size: 12 residues. Germline V gene lookup returns CDR1 SQVTM and CDR2 ANQGSEA. The CDR3 sequence: CSVERADYGYTF. The CDR3 DNA reads TGCAGCGTTGAACGCGCCGACTATGGCTACACCTTC.

This clone was seen more than once but under ten times. The gene calls are TRBV30 and TRBJ2-1; D could derive from TRBD1 or TRBD2 (5 bases each). Trimming stripped 3 bases from V and 6 bases from J, with 15 bases between. CDR1 is GTSNPN, CDR2 SVGIG, per germline (reference sequence). This CDR3 contains 14 residues. CDR3 sequence (DNA): TGTGCCTGGAGCTTCCTGCCTGGGGGCAATGAGCAGTTCTTC. Protein: CAWSFLPGGNEQFF.

This clone turned up a few times. This chain connects TRBV7-9 to TRBJ2-3, with D possibly being TRBD1 (5 bases). The CDR3 is made up of 17 amino acids. The germline V gene has CDR1 SEHNR and CDR2 FQNEAQ (reference sequence). Trimming cost V 4 bases and J 1 base, with 18 bases left between them. CDR3 region: CASSSTREGVGTDTQYF. In DNA form, the CDR3 reads TGTGCCAGCAGCTCGACCAGGGAAGGTGTGGGCACAGATACGCAGTATTTT. The full variable domain, in which reference TRBV7-9 and TRBJ2-3 provide the parts outside the CDR3, is DTGVSQNPRHKITKRGQNVTFRCDPISEHNRLYWYRQTLGQGPEFLTYFQNEAQLEKSRLLSDRFSAERPKGSFSTLEIQRTEQGDSAMYLCASSSTREGVGTDTQYFGPGTRLTVL.

This sequence joins TRBV19 and TRBJ1-2; D gene unclear. V lost 0 bases to trimming and J lost 9 bases, with 8 bases between them. CDR3 length: 12 residues. Germline V gene lookup returns CDR1 LNHDA and CDR2 SQIVND (reference sequence). The CDR3 coding sequence is TGTGCCAGTAGTATAGAACGGGAGCGCTACACCTTC. The encoded protein is CASSIERERYTF.